A single sample gave rise to the 10 T cell receptor beta chains below, sequenced in a study of monozygotic twins with inflammatory bowel disease. TCRdb re-called the 5' RACE reads and catalogs CDR3 proteins one per entry, DNA excluded. Its clone listing holds 310,000 or so distinct CDR3 sequences. Material: blood. The source is a human donor with ulcerative colitis or Crohn's disease, or a healthy co-twin of an affected twin (not recorded which).

The chain links TRBV6-1 to TRBJ2-6; with no DNA, the TCRdb D assignment of TRBD1 cannot be verified. Germline V gene sequence: CDR1 MNHNS, CDR2 SASEGT. This CDR3 is 16 amino acids long. CDR3 amino acids: CASSERGSSGANVLTF.

The chain carries TRBV6-2 or TRBV6-3 and TRBJ2-1; TCRdb selects TRBD1, and the lack of DNA leaves this call unchecked. CDR3 length equals 15 residues. Germline loops: CDR1 MNHEY, CDR2 SVGEGT. This chain's CDR3 is CASSLQARRNNEQFF.

The V call is TRBV6-5, the J call TRBJ2-3; TCRdb names TRBD2, which stays unverified in the absence of DNA. This CDR3 is built from 13 residues. Per the germline V gene, CDR1 is MNHEY and CDR2 is SVGAGI. This CDR3 is CASMARITDTQYF.

The chain is built from TRBV5-1 and TRBJ2-7; TCRdb's D call, TRBD1, is unchecked because there is no DNA. Germline V gene lookup returns CDR1 SGHRS and CDR2 YFSETQ. This CDR3 spans 14 amino acids. The chain's CDR3 is CASSPGLAGDEQYF.

This sequence joins TRBV12-3 or TRBV12-4 and TRBJ2-2. The CDR3 totals 13 residues. Here the CDR3 reads CASRSTASGELFF.

The CDR3 sequence: CAWSREPYEQYF. The J gene is TRBJ2-7, the V gene TRBV30. CDR3 length: 12 residues. The germline V gene has CDR1 GTSNPN and CDR2 SVGIG (reference sequence). Together with reference TRBV30 and TRBJ2-7, the CDR3 gives the full variable domain: SQTIHQWPATLVQPVGSPLSLECTVEGTSNPNLYWYRQAAGRGLQLLFYSVGIGQISSEVPQNLSASRPQDRQFILSSKKLLLSDSGFYLCAWSREPYEQYFGPGTRLTVT.

This rearrangement joins TRBV10-3 to TRBJ2-7; TCRdb's assignment of TRBD1 cannot be checked, as there is no DNA. The CDR3 runs 14 residues. Germline V gives CDR1 ENHRY, CDR2 SYGVKD. CDR3: CAISAMGQTYEQYF.

The chain links TRBV7-2 to TRBJ1-2; absent DNA, TCRdb's TRBD1 call cannot be checked. Germline CDR1 and CDR2: SGHTA and FQGNSA. The CDR3 has 15 residues. The CDR3 loop is CASSLHVGGGYGYTF. The full variable domain, its missing parts supplied by reference TRBV7-2 and TRBJ1-2, is GAGVSQSPSNKVTEKGKDVELRCDPISGHTALYWYRQSLGQGLEFLIYFQGNSAPDKSGLPSDRFSAERTGGSVSTLTIQRTQQEDSAVYLCASSLHVGGGYGYTFGSGTRLTVV.

The gene calls are TRBV5-1 and TRBJ1-1. The CDR3 covers 14 residues. Germline CDR1 is SGHRS and CDR2 is YFSETQ. The CDR3 loop is CASSLVRANTEAFF.

The gene calls are TRBV20-1 and TRBJ1-1; with no DNA, the TCRdb D assignment of TRBD1 cannot be verified. Germline-derived CDR1 and CDR2 are DFQATT and SNEGSKA (reference sequence). The length of the CDR3 is 15 residues. The CDR3 loop reads CSARDRGAVNTEAFF.